Shown below are 9 T cell receptor beta chains from a single sample sequenced in a study of shared clonotypes between healthy human individuals. Profiling relied on immunoSEQ multiplex PCR, and the TCRdb table lists in-frame clones only, not all of them. Of 2,500,000 or so clones listed, over 85% are singletons. Input material: naive CD4+ T cells from PBMCs. The subset is: CD45RA+ positively selected. The source of these receptors is a man between 18 and 35 years old in good health. Some clones in this sample may be carry-over from other donors' samples.

The chain has TRBV5-4 and TRBJ2-2, with 9 nucleotides matching TRBD2. J lost 5 bases, V lost 4 bases, and 6 bases had no gene match. Germline V gene lookup returns CDR1 SGHNT and CDR2 YYREEE (reference sequence). The CDR3 spans 15 residues. The CDR3, as DNA: TGTGCCAGCAGCCCAGGTAGCGGGGGTACCGGGGAGCTGTTTTTT. Amino acid sequence: CASSPGSGGTGELFF.

Remarks on this clone: Within the sample, other DNA sequences also encode this same CDR3. The gene calls are TRBV7-9 and TRBJ2-7; 8 bases line up with TRBD1. This CDR3 spans 14 amino acids. J was trimmed by 0 bases and V by 3 bases; bases with no gene match: 1. Germline CDR1 and CDR2: SEHNR and FQNEAQ (reference sequence). The CDR3 reads CASSLGTGSYEQYF. The CDR3 bases are TGTGCCAGCAGCTTGGGGACAGGCTCCTACGAGCAGTACTTC. The full variable domain, with the rest looked up from reference TRBV7-9 and TRBJ2-7, is DTGVSQNPRHKITKRGQNVTFRCDPISEHNRLYWYRQTLGQGPEFLTYFQNEAQLEKSRLLSDRFSAERPKGSFSTLEIQRTEQGDSAMYLCASSLGTGSYEQYFGPGTRLTVT.

The rearrangement links TRBV11-2 to TRBJ2-3; unclear D gene. The CDR3 extends over 13 amino acids. V was shortened by 3 bases and J by 0 bases, with 4 bases between the two germline ends. Germline V CDR1 and CDR2: SGHAT, FQNNGV. In nucleotides, the CDR3 is TGTGCCAGCAGCTTCGTCAGCACAGATACGCAGTATTTT. Translating it yields CASSFVSTDTQYF.

The sample holds one count of this clone. The chain uses TRBV12-2 and TRBJ1-1. TRBV12-2 is deemed a pseudogene. The CDR3 has 13 amino acids. CDR3 sequence: CASRLAVNTEAFF. The CDR3 bases are TGTGCAAGTCGCTTAGCAGTGAACACTGAAGCTTTCTTT.

The chain links TRBV7-9 to TRBJ1-2; 7 bases match TRBD1. The CDR3 length is 14 residues. Germline lookup yields CDR1 SEHNR and CDR2 FQNEAQ (reference sequence). V lost 5 bases to trimming and J lost 4 bases; unmatched junction nucleotides: 7. The CDR3 here is CASSPRGVSYGYTF. Written as DNA, the CDR3 is TGTGCCAGCAGCCCCAGGGGGGTATCCTATGGCTACACCTTC.

This chain uses TRBV27 with TRBJ1-4, with 8 bases aligning to TRBD1. Germline values: CDR1 MNHEY, CDR2 SMNVEV (reference sequence). The CDR3 is 16 amino acids. V gave up 2 bases and J gave up 7 bases; unmatched junction bases: 9. The CDR3 region is CASSLIQGAGGEKLFF. The CDR3 coding sequence is TGTGCCAGCAGTTTAATCCAGGGGGCGGGTGGTGAAAAACTGTTTTTT. Combining the CDR3 with reference TRBV27 and TRBJ1-4 gives the whole variable domain EAQVTQNPRYLITVTGKKLTVTCSQNMNHEYMSWYRQDPGLGLRQIYYSMNVEVTDKGDVPEGYKVSRKEKRNFPLILESPSPNQTSLYFCASSLIQGAGGEKLFFGSGTQLSVL.

The CDR3 is CASSPLGKGAMGKNTEAFF. The CDR3 DNA follows: TGTGCCAGCAGTCCCCTCGGGAAGGGGGCAATGGGTAAGAACACTGAAGCTTTCTTT. V gene TRBV27 combines with J gene TRBJ1-1; 7 bases are shared with TRBD1. The J segment lost 1 base and the V segment lost 5 bases, leaving 19 bases of the junction unmatched. The CDR3 covers 19 residues. From germline, CDR1 is MNHEY and CDR2 SMNVEV (reference sequence).

The chain couples TRBV28 to TRBJ2-7; 11 bases are a match to TRBD2. This CDR3 spans 15 amino acids. Per germline, CDR1 MDHEN and CDR2 SYDVKM. Trimming took 6 bases from V and 6 from J; bases not matched to a gene: 10. CDR3 in amino acids: CASRTIAGGPIEQYF. Here the CDR3 DNA reads TGTGCCAGCAGAACAATAGCGGGAGGGCCCATCGAGCAGTACTTC. The whole variable domain, remainder taken from reference TRBV28 and TRBJ2-7, is DVKVTQSSRYLVKRTGEKVFLECVQDMDHENMFWYRQDPGLGLRLIYFSYDVKMKEKGDIPEGYSVSREKKERFSLILESASTNQTSMYLCASRTIAGGPIEQYFGPGTRLTVT.

The CDR3 reads CASSSQGDKNIQYF. The CDR3 nucleotides are TGTGCCAGCAGCTCCCAGGGGGACAAAAACATTCAGTACTTC. The chain links TRBV11-1 to TRBJ2-4; TRBD1 agrees at 7 bases. The junction had 3 bases not matched to a gene; V was cut back by 4 bases and J by 3 bases. The germline V gene encodes CDR1 SGHAT and CDR2 FQDESV (reference sequence). This CDR3 is 14 amino acids long.